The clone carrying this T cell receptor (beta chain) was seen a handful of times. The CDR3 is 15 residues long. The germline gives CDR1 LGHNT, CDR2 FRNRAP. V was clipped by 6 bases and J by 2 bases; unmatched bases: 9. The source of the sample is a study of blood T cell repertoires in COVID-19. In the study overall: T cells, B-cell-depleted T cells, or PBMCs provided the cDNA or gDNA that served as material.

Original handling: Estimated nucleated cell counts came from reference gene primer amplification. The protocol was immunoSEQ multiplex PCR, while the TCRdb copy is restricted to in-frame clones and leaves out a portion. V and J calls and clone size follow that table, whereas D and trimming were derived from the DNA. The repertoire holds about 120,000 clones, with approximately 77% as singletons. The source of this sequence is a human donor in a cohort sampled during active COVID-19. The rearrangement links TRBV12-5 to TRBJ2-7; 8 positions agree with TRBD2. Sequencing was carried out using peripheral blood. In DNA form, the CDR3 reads TGTGCTAGTGGCTCCAGCGGGAGTACAACCTACGAGCAGTACTTC. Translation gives CASGSSGSTTYEQYF.